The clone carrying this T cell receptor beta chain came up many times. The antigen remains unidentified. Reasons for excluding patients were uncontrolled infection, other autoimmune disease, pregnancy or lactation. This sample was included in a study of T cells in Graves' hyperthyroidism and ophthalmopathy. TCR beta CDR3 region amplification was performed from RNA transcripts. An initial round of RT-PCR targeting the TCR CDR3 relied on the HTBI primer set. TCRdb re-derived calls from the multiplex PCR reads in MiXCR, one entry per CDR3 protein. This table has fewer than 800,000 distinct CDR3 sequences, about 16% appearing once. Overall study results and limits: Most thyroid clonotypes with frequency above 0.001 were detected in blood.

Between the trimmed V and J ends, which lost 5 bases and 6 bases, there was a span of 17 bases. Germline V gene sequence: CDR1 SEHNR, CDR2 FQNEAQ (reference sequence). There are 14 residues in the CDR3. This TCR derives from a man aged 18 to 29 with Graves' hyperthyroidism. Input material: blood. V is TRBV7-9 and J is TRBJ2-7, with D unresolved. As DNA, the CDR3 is TGTGCCAGCAGCCACCCTAGGTCCGGGCGCGAGCAGTACTTC. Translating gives CASSHPRSGREQYF. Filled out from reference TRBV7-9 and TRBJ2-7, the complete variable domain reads DTGVSQNPRHKITKRGQNVTFRCDPISEHNRLYWYRQTLGQGPEFLTYFQNEAQLEKSRLLSDRFSAERPKGSFSTLEIQRTEQGDSAMYLCASSHPRSGREQYFGPGTRLTVT.